The 16 T cell receptor beta chains given below trace back to one sample, sequenced in a study of T cell responses to AZD1222 COVID-19 vaccine (dated by TCRdb to the early 2020s). The time point label, read with the paper, signifies: about 28 days (+/-7) after the second vaccine dose. The library relied on the immunoSEQ multiplex PCR assay. The clones in this table, taken by TCRdb from immuneACCESS, are in-frame only. Not every clone is retained; where verified, under half of the shortfall comes from an unresolved V gene, and the cause of the rest is unknown. Within this sample are tens of thousands of clones, with 92% of them counted one time only. Jointly, the top ten make up roughly 4.3% of the sample. Sequencing used peripheral blood, obtained 28 days after the second AZD1222 dose. The source is an adult who received the AZD1222 COVID-19 vaccine.

The V and J genes are TRBV30 and TRBJ2-3, with D possibly TRBD2 on 6 matching bases. There are 12 residues in the CDR3. V dropped 5 bases and J dropped 5 bases, with 11 bases sitting between them. In germline, CDR1 is GTSNPN, CDR2 SVGIG (reference sequence). CDR3 sequence reads: CAWAAEGDTQYF. The CDR3 nucleotides are TGTGCCTGGGCCGCGGAGGGAGATACGCAGTATTTT.

This clone was counted once. The rearrangement joins TRBV21-1 to TRBJ2-5. TRBV21-1 is termed a pseudogene. The CDR3 length is 16 residues. CDR3 residues: CASSKTHPAHQETQYF. The CDR3 coding sequence is TGTGCCAGCAGCAAAACTCACCCAGCACACCAAGAGACCCAGTACTTC.

This sequence joins TRBV19 and TRBJ1-1, with unresolved D. Trimming took off 11 bases at V and 3 bases at J, with 13 bases between the two ends. The germline gives CDR1 LNHDA, CDR2 SQIVND (reference sequence). The CDR3 is made up of 12 amino acids. CDR3 in amino acids: CAQKAGHTEAFF. In DNA, the CDR3 is TGTGCCCAAAAGGCGGGCCACACTGAAGCTTTCTTT.

The chain combines TRBV19 with TRBJ2-2; 7 bases are shared with TRBD1. Looked up from germline, CDR1 is LNHDA and CDR2 is SQIVND (reference sequence). The CDR3 loop spans 15 amino acids. After removal of 8 bases from V and 2 bases from J, the junction contained 8 bases not matched to a gene. The CDR3 protein is CASRRGQDNTGELFF. CDR3 sequence (DNA): TGTGCCAGTCGCCGTGGACAGGATAACACCGGGGAGCTGTTTTTT.

The chain combines TRBV9 with TRBJ1-1; D is undetermined. Germline V gene data show CDR1 as SGDLS and CDR2 as YYNGEE. The CDR3 runs 14 residues. V lost 3 bases and J 4 bases, leaving 13 bases between the germline ends. In DNA, the CDR3 is TGTGCCAGCAGCGCCTTCGACGGCCTCACTGAAGCTTTCTTT. It specifies CASSAFDGLTEAFF.

V gene TRBV19 combines with J gene TRBJ1-4; D not resolved. The V end lost 6 bases, the J end lost 0 bases, and 11 bases lay between the germline ends. From germline, CDR1 is LNHDA and CDR2 SQIVND (reference sequence). This CDR3 has 15 amino acids. The CDR3 region is CASSLDRTTNEKLFF. The CDR3, as DNA: TGTGCCAGTAGCTTAGACCGTACAACTAATGAAAAACTGTTTTTT.

The CDR3 coding sequence is TGCGCCAGCAGTGAGGTGGTTAGCGGGACGTACTACGAGCAGTACTTC. Amino acid sequence: CASSEVVSGTYYEQYF. The chain couples TRBV10-2 to TRBJ2-7, with 8 bases matching TRBD2. J lost 3 bases, V lost 2 bases, and 9 bases had no gene match. The CDR3 sequence is 16 residues long. From germline, CDR1 is WSHSY and CDR2 SAAADI.

This sequence joins TRBV11-2 and TRBJ1-1; unclear D gene. Germline CDR1 is SGHAT and CDR2 is FQNNGV. The CDR3 totals 14 residues. Trimming shortened V by 1 base and J by 1 base, and 7 bases separated the two germline ends. The chain's CDR3 is CASSLVSGNTEAFF. The CDR3, as DNA: TGTGCCAGCAGCTTAGTTTCCGGGAACACTGAAGCTTTCTTT.

V usage is TRBV5-1 and J usage is TRBJ1-6; D uncertain. The germline CDR1 and CDR2 sequences are SGHRS and YFSETQ. The CDR3 loop spans 17 amino acids. Trimming took 3 bases from V and 0 from J, leaving 13 bases between them. The CDR3 region is CASSSGRASSYNSPLHF. The CDR3 DNA reads TGCGCCAGCAGCTCAGGACGGGCCAGCTCCTATAATTCACCCCTCCACTTT.

The V call is TRBV5-6, the J call TRBJ1-2; no clear D. V gave up 4 bases and J gave up 6 bases, with 28 bases separating them. Germline CDR1 and CDR2: SGHDT and YYEEEE. This CDR3 is built from 18 residues. The CDR3, as DNA: TGTGCCAGCAGCCCGAAAGGGCATTTCGGAGTTTTTGCGCATGGCTACACCTTC. It is translated as CASSPKGHFGVFAHGYTF.

The V gene is TRBV5-1, the J gene TRBJ2-7; D may be TRBD2 (5 bases). The V end lost 7 bases, the J end lost 6 bases, and 11 bases lay between the germline ends. CDR3 size: 11 residues. Germline V gene sequence: CDR1 SGHRS, CDR2 YFSETQ. The CDR3 region is CASSAATEQYF. CDR3 nucleotides: TGCGCCAGCTCAGCGGCGACCGAGCAGTACTTC.

The sample holds a few counts of this clone. This rearrangement joins TRBV25-1 to TRBJ1-3; no clear D gene. Trimming left V 9 bases short and J 9 bases short, with 12 bases between. CDR3 length: 11 amino acids. Looked up from germline, CDR1 is MGHDK and CDR2 is SYGVNS. CDR3 amino acids: CARLSLGTIYF. CDR3 nucleotides: TGTGCCAGACTATCACTGGGCACCATATATTTT.

This chain connects TRBV29-1 to TRBJ1-1, with a tentative D call TRBD1 (6 bases). Germline V lookup: CDR1 SQVTM, CDR2 ANQGSEA. This CDR3 spans 15 amino acids. V lost 5 bases to trimming and J lost 4 bases, with 20 bases between them. Here the CDR3 DNA reads TGCAGCGTTTTGGGCAGGGGCGGGTTTGCCACTGAAGCTTTCTTT. Protein product: CSVLGRGGFATEAFF.

The chain recombines TRBV7-9 with TRBJ2-7; D is perhaps TRBD2 (5 bases). Germline V gene sequence: CDR1 SEHNR, CDR2 FQNEAQ (reference sequence). This CDR3 comprises 16 residues. The V gene lost 1 base and the J gene lost 0 bases, with 13 bases spanning the gap. The CDR3 DNA is TGTGCCAGCAGCTTAGTTACCGGGGTCGTCTCCTACGAGCAGTACTTC. Translated: CASSLVTGVVSYEQYF.

The rearrangement uses TRBV6-5 and TRBJ1-5; the D gene is possibly TRBD1 (5 bases). Per germline, CDR1 MNHEY and CDR2 SVGAGI. With 6 bases removed from V and 8 bases from J, the gap between germline ends came to 20 bases. The CDR3 runs 15 residues. CDR3 loop: CASSLGTAHREPQHF. CDR3 DNA sequence: TGTGCCAGCAGCCTCGGGACCGCCCATAGGGAGCCCCAGCATTTT.

In this sample, this clone turned up once. V and J are TRBV7-3 and TRBJ2-1; 11 positions match TRBD2. This CDR3 spans 17 amino acids. Looked up from germline, CDR1 is SGHTA and CDR2 is FQGTGA. V was pared by 1 base and J by 2 bases, with 4 bases of the junction left unmatched. The CDR3 here is CASSLRSSGRTYNEQFF. The CDR3 DNA is TGTGCCAGCAGCTTAAGGTCTAGCGGGAGGACCTACAATGAGCAGTTCTTC.